This T cell receptor (beta chain) was retrieved from a study of CD8+ T cells in alopecia areata. Treatment given: oral pan-JAK inhibitor, 5-10 mg twice daily. T lymphocytes (CD4+ and CD8+) were sorted from PBMCs. Germline CDR1 is SGHRS and CDR2 is YFSETQ. CDR3 size: 14 residues. Trimming removed 0 bases at V and 3 bases at J, with 10 bases between. Extracted from the samples, RNA was reverse transcribed into cDNA to serve as the sequencing template. Repertoires were generated with immunoSEQ multiplex PCR, while TCRdb's copy carries only in-frame clones and drops some. The sample lists some 130,000 clones; nearly 55% were seen once.

The starting material was CD8+ T cells sorted from blood, obtained at week 4, from a patient treated with tofacitinib. This clonotype was sampled from a human donor with alopecia areata. The chain carries TRBV5-1 and TRBJ2-7; D is unclear. The CDR3 bases are TGCGCCAGCAGCTTGGCCGGGTCCCACTACGAGCAGTACTTC. It encodes CASSLAGSHYEQYF.